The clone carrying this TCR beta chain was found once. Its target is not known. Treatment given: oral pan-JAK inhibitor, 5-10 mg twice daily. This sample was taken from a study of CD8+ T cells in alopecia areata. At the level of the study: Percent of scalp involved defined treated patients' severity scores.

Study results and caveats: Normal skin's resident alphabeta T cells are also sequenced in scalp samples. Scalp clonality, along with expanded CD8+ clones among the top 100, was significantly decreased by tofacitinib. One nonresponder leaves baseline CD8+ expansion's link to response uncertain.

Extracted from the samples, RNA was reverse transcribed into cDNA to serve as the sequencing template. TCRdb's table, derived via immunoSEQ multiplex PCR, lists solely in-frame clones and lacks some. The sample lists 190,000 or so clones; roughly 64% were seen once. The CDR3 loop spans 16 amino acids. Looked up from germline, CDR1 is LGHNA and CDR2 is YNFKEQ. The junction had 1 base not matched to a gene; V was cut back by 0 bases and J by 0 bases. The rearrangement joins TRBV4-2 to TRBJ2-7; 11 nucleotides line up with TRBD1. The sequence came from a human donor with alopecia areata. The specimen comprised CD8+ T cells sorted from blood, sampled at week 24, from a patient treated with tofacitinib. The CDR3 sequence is CASSQDGTGGSYEQYF. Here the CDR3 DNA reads TGTGCCAGCAGCCAAGATGGGACAGGGGGCTCCTACGAGCAGTACTTC.